This TCR beta chain derives from a study of response to subunit inactivated influenza vaccine. Study outcomes and limitations: Each seasonal flu vaccination may recruit only limited new T cells, authors suggested.

TCRdb analysed the RT-PCR reads with MiXCR anew, one entry per CDR3 protein. Of under 550,000 distinct CDR3 sequences in the sample, roughly 8.2% were seen once. As to this clonotype: Its specificity is unknown.

The CDR3 has 14 residues. Trimming removed 7 bases from V and 4 bases from J, with 19 bases in between. Germline V gene data show CDR1 as SQVTM and CDR2 as ANQGSEA. This clonotype was obtained from a man aged 50-75 years who received an inactivated influenza vaccine. The specimen comprised PBMCs from blood, sampled roughly 24 months after vaccination. The chain is built from TRBV29-1 and TRBJ2-5; D is ambiguous. The CDR3 nucleotides read TGCAGCGCCTTTCGAGAAGGGATTGTAGAGACCCAGTACTTC. It is translated as CSAFREGIVETQYF. Together with reference TRBV29-1 and TRBJ2-5, the CDR3 gives the full variable domain: SAVISQKPSRDICQRGTSLTIQCQVDSQVTMMFWYRQQPGQSLTLIATANQGSEATYESGFVIDKFPISRPNLTFSTLTVSNMSPEDSSIYLCSAFREGIVETQYFGPGTRLLVL.